Here is one T cell receptor beta chain with its context. The antigen is unknown. These data are taken from a study of early stage breast cancer tumors. Tissue for this sample was collected about 1.8-4.5 cm from the breast tumor. Findings and caveats of the study: Tumors had roughly 2.5-fold higher T cell density than normal breast. Most shared enriched TCRB sequences were commonly generated ones.

Sequencing used immunoSEQ multiplex PCR; TCRdb keeps in-frame clones, though not all of them. The sample contains roughly 14,000 clones, about 81% of which appear only once. The CDR3 has 18 amino acids. Trimming took 2 bases from V and 2 from J, leaving 22 bases between them. Per the germline V gene, CDR1 is MNHEY and CDR2 is SMNVEV (reference sequence). The TCR sequence derives from a person in their thirties with breast cancer. Material: normal breast tissue next to the tumor. The chain recombines TRBV27 with TRBJ2-7, with D perhaps TRBD2 (6 bases). The CDR3 reads CASSLRVGSGGTPYEQYF. DNA for the CDR3: TGTGCCAGCAGTTTACGGGTGGGGAGTGGCGGGACCCCCTACGAGCAGTACTTC.